This TCR beta chain was identified in a study of cytomegalovirus exposure and HLA in healthy donors. Study-wide results and caveats: A missense variant in DCLRE1C was later tied to TCR beta V- and J-gene trimming. In a later analysis, at a false discovery rate of 0.05, some 15,000 TCR beta sequences were associated with HLA alleles. The majority of CMV-associated TCR beta chains were reported as apparently HLA-restricted in a later analysis.

V dropped 4 bases and J dropped 1; count of bases not matched to a gene: 5. In germline, CDR1 is GTSNPN, CDR2 SVGIG (reference sequence). The CDR3 length is 14 residues. This PCR relied on a set of 60 Vbeta primers and 13 Jbeta primers. The table came from immunoSEQ multiplex PCR; TCRdb's copy has only in-frame clones and leaves some out. The data contain under 200,000 clones, roughly three quarters of them singletons. The table lists this clone with a few counts. Its cognate antigen is unknown. Material: PBMCs. This sequence originates from a woman aged 45-60 years in good health and CMV-seropositive. V gene TRBV30 combines with J gene TRBJ2-5; 8 positions match TRBD1. The CDR3 is CAWNGQGFQETQYF. CDR3 DNA: TGTGCCTGGAACGGACAGGGATTCCAAGAGACCCAGTACTTC.